The clone carrying this T cell receptor (beta chain) has just a few counts. Antigen unknown. The source of the sample is a study of identical twins. TCRdb independently ran MiXCR on the 5' RACE reads; one entry per CDR3 protein. The sample has fewer than 250,000 distinct CDR3 sequences, less than 8% seen once. General study points: Beta clonotypes that were abundant in cord blood contained fewer insertions, a pattern absent from memory repertoires.

V dropped 3 bases and J dropped 6; count of bases not matched to a gene: 5. Germline V gene lookup returns CDR1 SGHTA and CDR2 FQGTGA. This CDR3 contains 15 residues. These data also featured in a second study, about yellow fever vaccine responses in identical twins. From that paper: Twins' vaccine T cell responses reportedly seemed partly convergent and partly personalized.

The sequence came from a woman between 18 and 29 years old in good health. The V and J genes are TRBV7-3 and TRBJ2-1; 10 bases map to TRBD2. Specimen: memory (CD45RO+) T cells sorted from blood. CDR3 amino acids: CASSFGASGGNEQFF. The CDR3 DNA reads as TGTGCCAGCAGCTTCGGGGCTAGCGGGGGCAATGAGCAGTTCTTC.